One sample yielded the 26 T cell receptor beta chains listed below, sequenced in a study of T-cell reconstitution after alpha-beta-depleted transplantation in children. Unique molecular identifiers tagged the TCRbeta library. MiXCR was run by TCRdb on the PCR reads, yielding one entry per CDR3 protein. The sample contains 200,000 to 250,000 distinct CDR3 sequences, about 11% of which appear only once. The material was PBMCs, obtained before TCRalphabeta/CD19-depleted stem cell transplant. These receptors all come from a child under two years old with acute myeloid leukemia, due to receive a stem cell transplant.

For the CDR3, the DNA is TGTGCCAGCAGCCTGGGGCCATCAGGGAATGAAAAACTGTTTTTT. This codes for CASSLGPSGNEKLFF. The chain couples TRBV7-3 to TRBJ1-4, with D possibly matching TRBD1 (5 bases). CDR1 is SGHTA, CDR2 FQGTGA, per germline. V lost 5 bases and J lost 5, with 15 bases in between. The CDR3 length is 15 residues.

There are many counts of this clonotype. V is TRBV19 and J is TRBJ1-1; D call uncertain. The germline V and J ends were trimmed by 3 bases and 0 bases, with 14 bases remaining between them. The CDR3 runs to 16 residues. The germline CDR1 and CDR2 sequences are LNHDA and SQIVND (reference sequence). Written as DNA, the CDR3 is TGTGCCAGTAGTATGAGGTCAGGAGACATGAACACTGAAGCTTTCTTT. Protein product: CASSMRSGDMNTEAFF. The full variable domain, in which reference TRBV19 and TRBJ1-1 provide the parts outside the CDR3, is DGGITQSPKYLFRKEGQNVTLSCEQNLNHDAMYWYRQDPGQGLRLIYYSQIVNDFQKGDIAEGYSVSREKKESFPLTVTSAQKNPTAFYLCASSMRSGDMNTEAFFGQGTRLTVV.

This clonotype was recorded many times. The CDR3 here is CASSQDSPRNYGYTF. The CDR3, as DNA: TGTGCCAGCAGCCAAGATTCCCCCAGAAACTATGGCTACACCTTC. V and J are TRBV4-2 and TRBJ1-2; D call uncertain. The CDR3 has 15 amino acids. Trimming stripped 0 bases from V and 2 bases from J, with 10 bases between. The germline CDR1 and CDR2 sequences are LGHNA and YNFKEQ.

This clonotype was detected many times. The J gene is TRBJ1-1, the V gene TRBV7-3, with TRBD1 matching over 8 bases. Per the germline V gene, CDR1 is SGHTA and CDR2 is FQGTGA. With 3 bases clipped from V and 0 bases from J, the junction kept 9 bases outside the gene matches. CDR3 length: 17 residues. CDR3 bases: TGTGCCAGCAGCTTCATCCGGGGACAGGTTTTGAACACTGAAGCTTTCTTT. Amino acid sequence: CASSFIRGQVLNTEAFF.

Ten or more counts support this clonotype. The genes are TRBV12-3 or TRBV12-4 and TRBJ1-2; D remains ambiguous. Trimming left V 8 bases short and J 2 bases short, with 9 bases between. The CDR3 contains 12 residues. Here the CDR3 DNA reads TGTGCCAGCCTAGGTGCCAACTATGGCTACACCTTC. It specifies CASLGANYGYTF.

This clonotype has a count of ten or more. The chain couples TRBV7-2 to TRBJ2-7; D is possibly TRBD2 (5 bases). Looked up from germline, CDR1 is SGHTA and CDR2 is FQGNSA. Trimming shortened V by 3 bases and J by 4 bases, and 10 bases separated the two germline ends. The CDR3 has 13 residues. CDR3 DNA sequence: TGTGCCAGCAGCTTTCCTACTAGTTACGAGCAGTACTTC. Its protein product is CASSFPTSYEQYF.

This clonotype was found many times. V and J are TRBV7-2 and TRBJ2-3, with D perhaps matching TRBD1 (5 bases). Looked up from germline, CDR1 is SGHTA and CDR2 is FQGNSA. The CDR3 contains 15 residues. Trimming shortened V by 4 bases and J by 2 bases, and 13 bases separated the two germline ends. The CDR3 protein is CASSYMTALTDTQYF. In DNA, the CDR3 is TGTGCCAGCAGCTACATGACAGCGCTCACAGATACGCAGTATTTT.

This clonotype has ten or more counts. The chain uses TRBV5-1 and TRBJ1-1, with D perhaps TRBD1 (5 bases). The CDR3 extends over 14 amino acids. CDR1 and CDR2 (germline): SGHRS, YFSETQ. Trimming cost V 0 bases and J 2 bases, with 8 bases left between them. CDR3 sequence: CASSLAQGNTEAFF. The CDR3, as DNA: TGCGCCAGCAGCTTGGCCCAGGGTAACACTGAAGCTTTCTTT.

The table lists this clonotype with many counts. The rearrangement links TRBV20-1 to TRBJ1-5, with unresolved D. The CDR3 is 13 amino acids. Trimming stripped 1 base from V and 0 bases from J, with 4 bases between. CDR1 and CDR2 (germline): DFQATT, SNEGSKA (reference sequence). The CDR3 here is CSARGGSNQPQHF. The CDR3 DNA reads TGCAGTGCTAGAGGGGGTAGCAATCAGCCCCAGCATTTT.

This clonotype was seen ten or more times. The chain employs TRBV27 and TRBJ2-1, with D perhaps matching TRBD2 (5 bases). V gave up 8 bases and J gave up 4 bases, with 12 bases separating them. CDR1 and CDR2 (germline): MNHEY, SMNVEV (reference sequence). The CDR3 length is 13 residues. In nucleotides, the CDR3 is TGTGCCAGCCGCAAGCGGCGGTACAATGAGCAGTTCTTC. Its protein is CASRKRRYNEQFF.

This clonotype has ten or more counts. The V gene is TRBV20-1, the J gene TRBJ1-2, with D maybe TRBD1 (6 bases). V lost 5 bases and J 2 bases, leaving 18 bases between the germline ends. Germline CDR1 reads DFQATT; CDR2 reads SNEGSKA (reference sequence). This CDR3 is built from 15 residues. In DNA, the CDR3 is TGCAGTGCTGGGGGCACCCCGGTTTGGAACTATGGCTACACCTTC. Its protein product is CSAGGTPVWNYGYTF.

The gene calls are TRBV30 and TRBJ2-1; 7 bases line up with TRBD2. Germline V gives CDR1 GTSNPN, CDR2 SVGIG (reference sequence). J lost 6 bases, V lost 0 bases, and 8 bases had no gene match. CDR3 length: 15 amino acids. The CDR3: CAWSVLRGRVNEQFF. CDR3 in DNA: TGTGCCTGGAGTGTATTGCGCGGGAGAGTCAATGAGCAGTTCTTC.

This clonotype was detected many times. The chain links TRBV20-1 to TRBJ2-2; 11 bases map to TRBD2. J was trimmed by 9 bases and V by 3 bases; bases with no gene match: 6. The germline V gene encodes CDR1 DFQATT and CDR2 SNEGSKA (reference sequence). This CDR3 region has 14 residues. Here the CDR3 reads CSASPTSGSRELFF. The CDR3 DNA is TGCAGTGCTAGCCCTACTAGCGGGAGTAGGGAGCTGTTTTTT.

This clonotype was found many times. The chain employs TRBV5-1 and TRBJ2-5; D possibly matches TRBD1 or TRBD2 (5 bases each). The length of the CDR3 is 16 residues. The germline V gene has CDR1 SGHRS and CDR2 YFSETQ. With 3 bases removed from V and 2 bases from J, the gap between germline ends came to 17 bases. The CDR3 nucleotides are TGCGCCAGCAGCTCCTCCGGGACGGTAAGACAAGAGACCCAGTACTTC. This codes for CASSSSGTVRQETQYF.

This clonotype was seen at least ten times. The V call is TRBV12-3 or TRBV12-4, the J call TRBJ2-7, with D possibly matching TRBD1 (5 bases). The V end lost 3 bases, the J end lost 9 bases, and 9 bases lay between the germline ends. The CDR3 loop spans 11 amino acids. The chain's CDR3 is CASSLGQGQYF. In DNA, the CDR3 is TGTGCCAGCAGTTTGGGCCAGGGGCAGTACTTC.

This clonotype was detected ten times or more. The chain has TRBV20-1 and TRBJ2-1; 7 bases align to TRBD2. The ends lost 1 base at V and 0 bases at J; junction bases unmatched: 9. Germline V CDR1 and CDR2: DFQATT, SNEGSKA (reference sequence). This CDR3 comprises 17 residues. CDR3 sequence: CSARVGGGLTSYNEQFF. In DNA, the CDR3 is TGCAGTGCTAGAGTAGGCGGGGGACTCACCTCCTACAATGAGCAGTTCTTC.

This clonotype was counted many times. The gene calls are TRBV7-9 and TRBJ2-4; the D gene is possibly TRBD2 (5 bases). The CDR3 is 16 amino acids. The V gene lost 6 bases and the J gene lost 3 bases, with 18 bases spanning the gap. Germline V gene sequence: CDR1 SEHNR, CDR2 FQNEAQ (reference sequence). CDR3 in DNA: TGTGCCAGCAGTTACCCCGAGGGAAGGGACAAAAACATTCAGTACTTC. Protein product: CASSYPEGRDKNIQYF.

The chain couples TRBV20-1 to TRBJ2-7; D is tentatively TRBD1 or TRBD2 (5 bases each). The CDR3 sequence is 15 residues long. Germline V lookup: CDR1 DFQATT, CDR2 SNEGSKA (reference sequence). The CDR3 DNA is TGCATCTGGGGCCGGACTGCGGGCCGCTCCTACGAGCAGTACTTC. Translation gives CIWGRTAGRSYEQYF.

The table lists this clonotype with many counts. The rearrangement uses TRBV5-1 and TRBJ2-3, with 11 nucleotides matching TRBD2. The CDR3 covers 17 residues. The trim removed 3 bases at V and 8 bases at J, leaving 14 bases unmatched. Germline lookup yields CDR1 SGHRS and CDR2 YFSETQ. The CDR3 DNA sequence: TGCGCCAGCAGCTCCATAGCGGGAGGGTCCTCTTGGGGTACGCAGTATTTT. Translated, it gives CASSSIAGGSSWGTQYF. Combining the CDR3 with reference TRBV5-1 and TRBJ2-3 gives the whole variable domain KAGVTQTPRYLIKTRGQQVTLSCSPISGHRSVSWYQQTPGQGLQFLFEYFSETQRNKGNFPGRFSGRQFSNSRSEMNVSTLELGDSALYLCASSSIAGGSSWGTQYFGPGTRLTVL.

The chain joins TRBV27 to TRBJ2-3, with D hard to call. Trimming left V 4 bases short and J 2 bases short, with 10 bases between. Looked up from germline, CDR1 is MNHEY and CDR2 is SMNVEV (reference sequence). The CDR3 runs 14 residues. CDR3 residues: CASSYAGPTDTQYF. CDR3 in DNA: TGTGCCAGCAGTTATGCCGGACCCACAGATACGCAGTATTTT.

V and J are TRBV28 and TRBJ1-1; D is ambiguous. The V gene lost 10 bases and the J gene lost 1 base, with 10 bases spanning the gap. CDR3 size: 12 residues. In germline, CDR1 is MDHEN, CDR2 SYDVKM. The CDR3 sequence: CATKMPNTEAFF. The CDR3 DNA reads TGTGCCACCAAAATGCCGAACACTGAAGCTTTCTTT. The variable domain in full, completed from reference TRBV28 and TRBJ1-1, reads DVKVTQSSRYLVKRTGEKVFLECVQDMDHENMFWYRQDPGLGLRLIYFSYDVKMKEKGDIPEGYSVSREKKERFSLILESASTNQTSMYLCATKMPNTEAFFGQGTRLTVV.

A word on this clonotype: A much larger clone is a single base away; this may be a read error. This sequence joins TRBV28 and TRBJ1-6; maybe TRBD1 (5 bases). The CDR3 loop spans 13 amino acids. Germline V lookup: CDR1 MDHEN, CDR2 SYDVKM. In nucleotides, the CDR3 is TGTGCCAGCAGTTTAATGGGGGACTCACCCCTCCAATTT. Its protein product is CASSLMGDSPLQF.

In its sample, this clonotype was seen many times. The rearrangement uses TRBV28 and TRBJ2-1, with TRBD1 matching over 9 bases. The CDR3 extends over 17 amino acids. Trimming removed 8 bases from V and 6 bases from J; junction bases left unmatched: 17. Germline V gene sequence: CDR1 MDHEN, CDR2 SYDVKM. CDR3 in amino acids: CASQTLTGTGRLNEQFF. The DNA for the CDR3 is TGTGCCAGCCAAACCCTTACCGGGACAGGGCGTCTCAATGAGCAGTTCTTC. The full variable domain, its missing parts supplied by reference TRBV28 and TRBJ2-1, is DVKVTQSSRYLVKRTGEKVFLECVQDMDHENMFWYRQDPGLGLRLIYFSYDVKMKEKGDIPEGYSVSREKKERFSLILESASTNQTSMYLCASQTLTGTGRLNEQFFGPGTRLTVL.

This clonotype was seen ten or more times. As DNA, the CDR3 is TGCGCCAGCAGCCAAGATCGTAGGACAGGGGGCACTGAAGCTTTCTTT. It yields the protein CASSQDRRTGGTEAFF. The chain joins TRBV4-1 to TRBJ1-1; 10 nucleotides align to TRBD1. This CDR3 comprises 16 residues. The germline gives CDR1 MGHRA, CDR2 YSYEKL. After removal of 0 bases from V and 4 bases from J, the junction contained 5 bases not matched to a gene.

This clonotype was detected ten times or more. The chain has TRBV30 and TRBJ1-1, with unresolved D. The CDR3 is 11 amino acids. Germline assignment: CDR1 GTSNPN and CDR2 SVGIG (reference sequence). Trimming stripped 4 bases from V and 3 bases from J, with 6 bases between. CDR3 DNA: TGTGCCTGGATCGGCTACACTGAAGCTTTCTTT. It encodes CAWIGYTEAFF. Full variable domain (missing parts from reference TRBV30 and TRBJ1-1): SQTIHQWPATLVQPVGSPLSLECTVEGTSNPNLYWYRQAAGRGLQLLFYSVGIGQISSEVPQNLSASRPQDRQFILSSKKLLLSDSGFYLCAWIGYTEAFFGQGTRLTVV.

This clonotype was detected many times. V is TRBV2 and J is TRBJ2-1; 10 bases line up with TRBD1. Germline values: CDR1 SNHLY, CDR2 FYNNEI. The CDR3 consists of 13 residues. With 7 bases clipped from V and 6 bases from J, the junction kept 3 bases outside the gene matches. Here the CDR3 reads CASTWTGGNEQFF. CDR3 DNA sequence: TGTGCCAGCACCTGGACAGGGGGCAATGAGCAGTTCTTC.